This T cell receptor (beta chain) was retrieved from a study of blood T cell repertoires in COVID-19. Germline loops: CDR1 LNHDA, CDR2 SQIVND (reference sequence). V was pared by 6 bases and J by 4 bases, with 13 bases between. CDR3 length: 15 residues. Produced via immunoSEQ multiplex PCR; TCRdb's table is partial and in-frame only. This table holds about 250,000 clones, over 75% found once. This study enrolled people aged 18 to 89 from roughly 24 US geographic areas. The chain combines TRBV19 with TRBJ1-6; tentatively, D is TRBD1 (6 bases). This TCR came from a man aged 40-55 years who had recovered from COVID-19. Sequencing used PBMCs or T cells enriched from blood (not recorded which). CDR3: CASSPGQFYNSPLHF. DNA for the CDR3: TGTGCCAGTAGCCCCGGACAGTTTTATAATTCACCCCTCCACTTT.